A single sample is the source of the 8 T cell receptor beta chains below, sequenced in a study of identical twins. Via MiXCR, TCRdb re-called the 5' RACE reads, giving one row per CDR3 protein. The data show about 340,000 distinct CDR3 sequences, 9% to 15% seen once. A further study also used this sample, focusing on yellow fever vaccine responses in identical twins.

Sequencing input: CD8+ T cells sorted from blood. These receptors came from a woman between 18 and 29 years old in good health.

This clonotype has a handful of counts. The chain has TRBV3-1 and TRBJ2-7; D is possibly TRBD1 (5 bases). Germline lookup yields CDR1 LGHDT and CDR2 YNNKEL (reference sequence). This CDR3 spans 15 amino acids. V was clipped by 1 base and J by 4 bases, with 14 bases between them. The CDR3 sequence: CASSQVTGPGYEQYF. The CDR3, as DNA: TGTGCCAGCAGCCAAGTGACGGGCCCAGGGTACGAGCAGTACTTC.

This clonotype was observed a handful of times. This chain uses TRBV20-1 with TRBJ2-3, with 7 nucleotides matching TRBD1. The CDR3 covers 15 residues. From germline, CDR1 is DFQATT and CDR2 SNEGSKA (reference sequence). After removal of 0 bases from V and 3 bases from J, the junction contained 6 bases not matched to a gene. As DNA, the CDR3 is TGCAGTGCTAGAGAGGACAGGTCGAGTACAGATACGCAGTATTTT. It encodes CSAREDRSSTDTQYF.

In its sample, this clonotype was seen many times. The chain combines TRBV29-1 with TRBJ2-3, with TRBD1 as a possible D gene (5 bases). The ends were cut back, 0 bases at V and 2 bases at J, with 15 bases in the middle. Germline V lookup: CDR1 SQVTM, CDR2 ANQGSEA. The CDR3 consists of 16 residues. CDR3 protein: CSVEDKGRGYTDTQYF. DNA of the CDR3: TGCAGCGTTGAAGATAAGGGTAGGGGATACACAGATACGCAGTATTTT.

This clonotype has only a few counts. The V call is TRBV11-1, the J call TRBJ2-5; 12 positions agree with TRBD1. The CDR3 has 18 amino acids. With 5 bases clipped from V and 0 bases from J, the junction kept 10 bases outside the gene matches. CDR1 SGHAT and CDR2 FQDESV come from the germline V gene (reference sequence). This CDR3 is CASSHRDRGRGYQETQYF. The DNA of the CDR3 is TGTGCCAGCAGCCATCGGGACAGGGGGCGAGGGTACCAAGAGACCCAGTACTTC.

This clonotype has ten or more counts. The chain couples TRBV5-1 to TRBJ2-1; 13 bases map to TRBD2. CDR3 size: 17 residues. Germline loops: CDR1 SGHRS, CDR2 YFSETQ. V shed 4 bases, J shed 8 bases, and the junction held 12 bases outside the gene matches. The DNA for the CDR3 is TGCGCCAGCAGCCCGAGACTAGCGGGAGGTCCTACGGATGAGCAGTTCTTC. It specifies CASSPRLAGGPTDEQFF.

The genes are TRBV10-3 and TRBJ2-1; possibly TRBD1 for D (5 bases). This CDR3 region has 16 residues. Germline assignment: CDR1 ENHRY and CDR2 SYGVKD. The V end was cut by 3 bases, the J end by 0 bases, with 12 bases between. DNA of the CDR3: TGTGCCATCAGTGATTTGGGGCCCAGCTCCTACAATGAGCAGTTCTTC. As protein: CAISDLGPSSYNEQFF.

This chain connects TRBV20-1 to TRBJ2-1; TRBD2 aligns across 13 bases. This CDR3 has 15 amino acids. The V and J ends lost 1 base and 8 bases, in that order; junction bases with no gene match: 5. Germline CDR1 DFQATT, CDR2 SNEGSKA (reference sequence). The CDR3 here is CSARGTSGRGDEQFF. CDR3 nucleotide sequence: TGCAGTGCTAGAGGCACTAGCGGGAGGGGAGATGAGCAGTTCTTC.

The CDR3 DNA reads TGTGCCAGCAGCTCCGGGCTAGCGGAGGCAGATACGCAGTATTTT. Protein sequence: CASSSGLAEADTQYF. The V call is TRBV7-7, the J call TRBJ2-3; 7 positions agree with TRBD2. Germline V gene lookup returns CDR1 SSHAT and CDR2 FNYEAQ (reference sequence). The CDR3 runs 15 residues. The V gene end was trimmed by 4 bases and the J gene end by 4 bases; junction bases not matched to a gene: 8. The variable domain in full, completed from reference TRBV7-7 and TRBJ2-3, reads GAGVSQSPRYKVTKRGQDVTLRCDPISSHATLYWYQQALGQGPEFLTYFNYEAQPDKSGLPSDRFSAERPEGSISTLTIQRTEQRDSAMYRCASSSGLAEADTQYFGPGTRLTVL.